This T cell receptor beta chain was retrieved from a study of shared clonotypes between healthy human individuals. Study at large: The donors, a couple of women and a few men, were aged 18 to 49.

Running of the assay took place at deep level. Authors' methods: Owing to the provision of junction-only sequences devoid of quality scores by immunoSEQ, filtering differed. Libraries were prepared by immunoSEQ multiplex PCR; TCRdb keeps only in-frame clonotypes and omits some of them. That table gives V, J and clone size, and the DNA gave D and trimming. The sample shows about 2.2 million clones, about 93% of them seen only once. Comments on this clone: Its antigen is unknown.

V shed 1 base and J 5 bases; nucleotides not matched to a gene: 2. The germline V gene has CDR1 MNHEY and CDR2 SMNVEV (reference sequence). The CDR3 sequence is 14 residues long. CD8 cells classed as naive were CD45RO-negative and positively selected for CCR7, excluding terminally differentiated effector memory CD45RA+ cells. Study results and limitations: Naive subsets generally exceeded memory subsets in estimated richness.

The material sequenced was naive CD8+ T cells from PBMCs. The receptor's source is a man younger than 30 in good health. Some clones in this sample may be carry-over from other donors' samples. This sequence joins TRBV27 and TRBJ1-5; 7 bases fit TRBD1. The CDR3 loop is CASSLLQGHQPQHF. The CDR3 coding sequence is TGTGCCAGCAGTTTATTACAGGGGCATCAGCCCCAGCATTTT.